The 9 T cell receptor beta chains listed next were all sequenced from one sample in a study of blood T cell repertoires in COVID-19. This table comes from immunoSEQ multiplex PCR, and its TCRdb copy is limited to in-frame clones, with some not included. Altogether roughly 99,000 clones are present, around four fifths being singletons, with the ten largest covering more than 4%. The sample comprised peripheral blood. All receptors derive from a man in his 70s with acute or convalescent COVID-19.

V and J are TRBV10-3 and TRBJ1-4; D is unresolved. V lost 6 bases and J 4 bases, leaving 9 bases between the germline ends. There are 13 residues in the CDR3. Germline CDR1 is ENHRY and CDR2 is SYGVKD. The CDR3 spells CAIRGTVNEKLFF. CDR3 coding DNA: TGTGCCATCAGGGGTACAGTTAATGAAAAACTGTTTTTT.

This chain joins TRBV5-8 and TRBJ1-5, with D possibly being TRBD1 (5 bases). The germline V gene encodes CDR1 SGHTS and CDR2 YDEGEE. The CDR3 covers 16 residues. Trimming removed 2 bases from V and 5 bases from J, with 17 bases in between. The CDR3 loop is CASSFPFQGGHQPQHF. CDR3 coding DNA: TGTGCCAGCAGCTTCCCCTTTCAGGGAGGGCATCAGCCCCAGCATTTT.

This rearrangement joins TRBV7-2 to TRBJ1-2, with a tentative D call TRBD1 (5 bases). The germline V and J ends were trimmed by 3 bases and 4 bases, with 12 bases remaining between them. The germline V gene has CDR1 SGHTA and CDR2 FQGNSA. The CDR3 length is 14 residues. The CDR3 here is CASSFQGSSYGYTF. For the CDR3, the DNA is TGTGCCAGCAGCTTCCAGGGTAGCTCCTATGGCTACACCTTC. Together with reference TRBV7-2 and TRBJ1-2, the CDR3 gives the full variable domain: GAGVSQSPSNKVTEKGKDVELRCDPISGHTALYWYRQSLGQGLEFLIYFQGNSAPDKSGLPSDRFSAERTGGSVSTLTIQRTQQEDSAVYLCASSFQGSSYGYTFGSGTRLTVV.

This sequence joins TRBV4-1 and TRBJ2-5; D unresolved. The CDR3 runs 15 residues. Germline V gene data show CDR1 as MGHRA and CDR2 as YSYEKL. Trimming pared 1 base from V and 1 base from J, leaving 10 bases between. The CDR3 loop reads CASSQGGTAQETQYF. DNA for the CDR3: TGCGCCAGCAGCCAAGGCGGCACGGCCCAAGAGACCCAGTACTTC.

This rearrangement joins TRBV20-1 to TRBJ2-5; D ambiguous. The ends were cut back, 6 bases at V and 3 bases at J, with 5 bases in the middle. The V gene's germline CDR1 is DFQATT and CDR2 SNEGSKA (reference sequence). The length of the CDR3 is 10 residues. The CDR3 loop reads CSAIKETQYF. The CDR3 DNA reads as TGCAGTGCCATCAAAGAGACCCAGTACTTC.

The rearrangement links TRBV27 to TRBJ2-7, with 7 nucleotides matching TRBD2. Germline V gene data show CDR1 as MNHEY and CDR2 as SMNVEV (reference sequence). V lost 4 bases and J lost 7; bases outside the gene matches: 19. This CDR3 is built from 17 residues. The chain's CDR3 is CASSSPEGGAPGGEQYF. DNA for the CDR3: TGTGCCAGCAGTTCACCTGAGGGAGGGGCCCCGGGGGGTGAGCAGTACTTC.

CDR3 residues: CASSLRELSYEQYF. In nucleotides, the CDR3 is TGCGCCAGCAGCTTGCGGGAGCTATCCTACGAGCAGTACTTC. The rearrangement joins TRBV5-1 to TRBJ2-7; a possible D gene is TRBD2 (6 bases). V was shortened by 1 base and J by 1 base, with 9 bases between the two germline ends. Germline assignment: CDR1 SGHRS and CDR2 YFSETQ. The CDR3 runs to 14 residues.

The chain links TRBV6-5 to TRBJ2-3, with TRBD2 as a possible D gene (5 bases). The V gene's germline CDR1 is MNHEY and CDR2 SVGAGI. The CDR3 sequence is 15 residues long. V lost 2 bases, J lost 4 bases, and 13 bases lay in between. Here the CDR3 DNA reads TGTGCCAGCAGTTACGGGTTCGGGGAACCAGATACGCAGTATTTT. Amino acid sequence: CASSYGFGEPDTQYF.

The genes are TRBV2 and TRBJ1-2; perhaps TRBD1 as D (6 bases). The CDR3 length is 14 residues. Germline V gene sequence: CDR1 SNHLY, CDR2 FYNNEI. The V and J ends lost 5 bases and 6 bases respectively, with 16 bases between them. CDR3: CASSREQGMDGYTF. The CDR3 nucleotides read TGTGCCAGCAGTCGGGAACAGGGAATGGATGGCTACACCTTC.